The 21 T cell receptor beta chains reported below all come from one sample, sequenced in a study of T cell clonality in common variable immunodeficiency. Assay used: immunoSEQ multiplex PCR; TCRdb lists only in-frame clones, some missing. This record lists about 52,000 clones, none seen once only, and the top ten clones contain about 1.8%. Sample: peripheral blood mononuclear cells. The source is a person between 18 and 75 years old in good health.

This clone was observed many times. The read comes to an end 3 residues before the CDR3 does, leaving the germline J gene to fill in the end. V and J are TRBV6-2 or TRBV6-3 and TRBJ2-3, with D possibly TRBD2 on 6 matching bases. Germline V CDR1 and CDR2: MNHEY, SVGEGT. The CDR3 covers 17 residues. Here the CDR3 reads CASSYGLGGSQGETQYF. The part of the CDR3 DNA that was read is TGTGCCAGCAGTTACGGCCTAGGAGGGAGTCAGGGTGAGACG.

This clone was seen at least ten times. The read gets to within 3 residues of the CDR3 end, and the germline J gene fills in the rest. The V gene is TRBV19, the J gene TRBJ2-1, with TRBD1 matching over 10 bases. The CDR3 covers 17 residues. Losses at the gene ends were 5 bases for V and 4 bases for J; bases not matched to a gene: 11. Germline loops: CDR1 LNHDA, CDR2 SQIVND (reference sequence). The covered CDR3 bases are TGTGCCAGTAGTGCTGACAGGGGGCGAGGGTCTTACAATGAG. Its protein product is CASSADRGRGSYNE. The whole CDR3 protein is CASSADRGRGSYNEQFF.

CDR3 DNA (partial): TGTGCCAGCACCCCGAGACCCAGGGAGTGGTATAATTCACCA. This encodes CASTPRPREWYNSP. The full CDR3 sequence reads CASTPRPREWYNSPLFF. This rearrangement joins TRBV6-2 or TRBV6-3 to TRBJ1-4; D perhaps matches TRBD1 (5 bases). The CDR3 end is not reached by the read, which stops 3 residues before it; the germline J gene fills it in. Per germline, CDR1 MNHEY and CDR2 SVGEGT. This CDR3 contains 17 residues.

This clone was picked up many times. The CDR3 end falls 3 residues outside the read, so it is completed with the germline J gene. The chain recombines TRBV5-1 with TRBJ2-1; 9 positions match TRBD2. In germline, CDR1 is SGHRS, CDR2 YFSETQ. The CDR3 loop spans 17 amino acids. With 6 bases clipped from V and 1 base from J, the junction kept 11 bases outside the gene matches. The CDR3 DNA, read in part, is TGCGCCAGCACCTTAGCGGGGGTCTCTAGTTCCTACAATGAG. This gives the protein CASTLAGVSSSYNE. The entire CDR3 sequence reads CASTLAGVSSSYNEQFF.

This clone was recorded at least ten times. The read stops 3 residues short of the end of the CDR3; the missing end is completed from the germline J gene. The sample carries other DNA sequences with the same CDR3. The chain has TRBV20-1 and TRBJ1-3; D is unclear. CDR3 length: 13 amino acids. CDR1 DFQATT and CDR2 SNEGSKA come from the germline V gene (reference sequence). The CDR3 DNA, read in part, is TGCAGTGCTAGAGACGGGAGCCCCGGGGCC. It encodes CSARDGSPGA. The CDR3, in full, reads CSARDGSPGAIYF.

In its sample, this clone was seen many times. The sequenced fragment ends 3 residues before the CDR3 boundary, so the rest is inferred from the germline J gene. V is TRBV10-3 and J is TRBJ2-7; D is undetermined. Trimming shortened V by 0 bases and J by 6 bases, and 9 bases separated the two germline ends. The length of the CDR3 is 13 residues. The germline gives CDR1 ENHRY, CDR2 SYGVKD. CDR3 protein: CAISESLTGEQYF. The sequenced CDR3 bases are TGTGCCATCAGTGAGTCTTTGACGGGCGAG.

In its sample, this clone was seen many times. From the germline J gene comes the end of the CDR3, since the read stops 3 residues before it. The V gene is TRBV6-1, the J gene TRBJ1-2; TRBD1 agrees at 9 bases. This CDR3 is 14 amino acids long. CDR1 is MNHNS and CDR2 is SASEGT in the germline V gene. The CDR3 sequence is CASSEGTGVEGYTF. CDR3 bases read: TGTGCCAGCAGTGAAGGGACAGGGGTAGAGGGC.

This clone showed up many times. The sequenced fragment ends 3 residues before the CDR3 boundary, so the rest is inferred from the germline J gene. The chain employs TRBV2 and TRBJ2-5; 11 bases line up with TRBD2. V dropped 3 bases and J dropped 5; count of bases not matched to a gene: 5. Germline CDR1 SNHLY, CDR2 FYNNEI. The CDR3 is 15 residues long. CDR3 sequence reads: CASSEGSGRGETQYF. The DNA read from the CDR3 is TGTGCCAGCAGTGAGGGTAGCGGGAGGGGTGAGACC.

Ten or more counts support this clone. Read sequence stops 3 residues before the CDR3 end, and the germline J gene provides the missing end. The gene calls are TRBV5-1 and TRBJ2-3, with TRBD2 matching 11 bases. The CDR3 length is 16 residues. CDR1 and CDR2 (germline): SGHRS, YFSETQ. The DNA read from the CDR3 is TGCGCCAGCAGCCTATTGACTAGCGGGGAGGCGGAGACG. Encoded protein: CASSLLTSGEAET. The complete CDR3 protein is CASSLLTSGEAETQYF.

This clone was seen repeatedly, ten times or more. CDR3 residues: CASSPRLAGGTDNEQFF. The covered CDR3 bases are TGTGCCAGCTCACCCAGGTTAGCGGGAGGTACGGACAATGAG. This chain joins TRBV18 and TRBJ2-1, with 10 bases identical to TRBD2. The read terminates 3 residues ahead of where the CDR3 ends, so the germline J gene completes it. The CDR3 has 17 residues. Germline V CDR1 and CDR2: KGHSH, LQKENI. Trimming removed 3 bases from V and 5 bases from J; junction bases left unmatched: 10.

This clone was seen many times. With the read ending 3 residues before the CDR3 end, the germline J gene is used to fill in that end. The V call is TRBV3-1 (or the pseudogene TRBV3-2), the J call TRBJ2-1; tentative D call: TRBD1 (5 bases). V lost 5 bases to trimming and J lost 2 bases, with 13 bases between them. Germline assignment: CDR1 LGHDT and CDR2 YNNKEL (reference sequence). This CDR3 is built from 15 residues. The CDR3 spells CASSSKGSPYNEQFF. CDR3 bases read: TGTGCCAGCAGCAGCAAGGGGTCGCCCTACAATGAG.

This clone was counted at least ten times. The CDR3 end falls 3 residues outside the read, so it is completed with the germline J gene. The chain is built from TRBV27 and TRBJ1-1; unclear D gene. The V gene's germline CDR1 is MNHEY and CDR2 SMNVEV (reference sequence). This CDR3 region has 12 residues. CDR3 loop: CASSFGEGKAFF. CDR3 bases read: TGTGCCAGCAGTTTCGGCGAGGGTAAA.

This clone was recorded at least ten times. The CDR3 extends 3 residues past the end of the read, so its final part is completed from the germline J gene. The rearrangement links TRBV29-1 to TRBJ1-1; no clear D. Trimming left V 4 bases short and J 4 bases short, with 16 bases between. CDR1 and CDR2 from the germline V gene are SQVTM and ANQGSEA. The CDR3 spans 14 residues. The CDR3 region is CSVAGSDLVTEAFF. The CDR3 DNA, read in part, is TGCAGCGTTGCGGGGAGTGATCTTGTCACTGAA. Variable domain in full (rest from reference TRBV29-1 and TRBJ1-1): SAVISQKPSRDICQRGTSLTIQCQVDSQVTMMFWYRQQPGQSLTLIATANQGSEATYESGFVIDKFPISRPNLTFSTLTVSNMSPEDSSIYLCSVAGSDLVTEAFFGQGTRLTVV.

This clone was seen repeatedly, ten times or more. The CDR3 end is not reached by the read, which stops 3 residues before it; the germline J gene fills it in. The chain is built from TRBV5-1 and TRBJ1-1, with 7 bases identical to TRBD1. CDR3 length equals 14 residues. V lost 4 bases and J lost 7; bases outside the gene matches: 10. Per the germline V gene, CDR1 is SGHRS and CDR2 is YFSETQ. Incomplete CDR3 DNA: TGCGCCAGCAGCGATCGAGGGGGCTCAGGTGAA. Its translation is CASSDRGGSGE. In full, the CDR3 is CASSDRGGSGEAFF.

This clone was picked up many times. With the read ending 3 residues before the CDR3 end, the germline J gene is used to fill in that end. The gene calls are TRBV5-1 and TRBJ1-4; D gene unclear. The CDR3 is 14 residues long. V shed 5 bases and J shed 5 bases, with 13 bases lying between them. CDR1 is SGHRS, CDR2 YFSETQ, per germline. The sequenced part of the CDR3 DNA is TGCGCCAGCAGATCGTCAGGACTAAATGAAAAA. Translating gives CASRSSGLNEK. The complete CDR3 reads CASRSSGLNEKLFF.

This clone occurred many times. The read terminates 3 residues ahead of where the CDR3 ends, so the germline J gene completes it. V is TRBV19 and J is TRBJ2-3, with 9 bases aligning to TRBD1. Per the germline V gene, CDR1 is LNHDA and CDR2 is SQIVND (reference sequence). The CDR3 is made up of 13 amino acids. V gave up 9 bases and J gave up 5 bases; unmatched junction bases: 6. The CDR3 protein is CASEGQGIDTQYF. CDR3 DNA, as far as it was read: TGTGCCAGCGAAGGACAGGGGATAGATACG.

This clone has at least ten counts. The read terminates 3 residues ahead of where the CDR3 ends, so the germline J gene completes it. The chain carries TRBV2 and TRBJ2-2, with 15 bases aligning to TRBD2. The CDR3 is made up of 18 amino acids. Germline V gives CDR1 SNHLY, CDR2 FYNNEI. V shed 5 bases and J 2 bases; nucleotides not matched to a gene: 6. The CDR3 bases that were read are TGTGCCAGCAGTCCTCGGACTAGCGGGGGGGGAAACACCGGGGAG. Its translation is CASSPRTSGGGNTGE. The entire CDR3 is CASSPRTSGGGNTGELFF.

This clone was seen at least ten times. The read terminates 3 residues ahead of where the CDR3 ends, so the germline J gene completes it. The V call is TRBV7-6, the J call TRBJ1-2, with D hard to call. V lost 0 bases and J lost 5, with 4 bases in between. The CDR3 covers 12 residues. Germline V gene data show CDR1 as SGHVS and CDR2 as FNYEAQ. CDR3 DNA, as far as it was read: TGTGCCAGCAGCTTAGCCGGGTATGGC. Translation gives CASSLAGYG. The full CDR3 sequence reads CASSLAGYGYTF.

This clone was picked up many times. The CDR3 goes on 3 residues after the read ends, and that part is filled in from the germline J gene. V is TRBV20-1 and J is TRBJ1-1; 8 nucleotides align to TRBD1. CDR1 is DFQATT and CDR2 is SNEGSKA in the germline V gene (reference sequence). This CDR3 has 15 amino acids. Incomplete CDR3 DNA: TGCAGTGCTACCAAAATCTCGGAAGCAGGGGGCTTA. Translation: CSATKISEAGGL. The entire CDR3 is CSATKISEAGGLAFF.

This clone was counted a few times. With the read ending 3 residues before the CDR3 end, the germline J gene is used to fill in that end. The chain uses TRBV30 and TRBJ1-5; D might be TRBD1 (5 bases). This CDR3 comprises 13 residues. The V end lost 1 base, the J end lost 4 bases, and 8 bases lay between the germline ends. Germline CDR1 GTSNPN, CDR2 SVGIG (reference sequence). The CDR3 DNA, read in part, is TGTGCCTGGAGTGCGGGGGAAAATCAGCCC. It is translated as CAWSAGENQP. The full CDR3 reads CAWSAGENQPQHF.

This clone was detected many times. The read terminates 3 residues ahead of where the CDR3 ends, so the germline J gene completes it. The J gene is TRBJ2-3, the V gene TRBV20-1; no definite D call. The CDR3 consists of 11 residues. V was pared by 6 bases and J by 6 bases, with 10 bases between. Germline lookup yields CDR1 DFQATT and CDR2 SNEGSKA (reference sequence). The CDR3 here is CSAPTGDTQYF. The sequenced part of the CDR3 DNA is TGCAGTGCCCCCACCGGGGATACG.